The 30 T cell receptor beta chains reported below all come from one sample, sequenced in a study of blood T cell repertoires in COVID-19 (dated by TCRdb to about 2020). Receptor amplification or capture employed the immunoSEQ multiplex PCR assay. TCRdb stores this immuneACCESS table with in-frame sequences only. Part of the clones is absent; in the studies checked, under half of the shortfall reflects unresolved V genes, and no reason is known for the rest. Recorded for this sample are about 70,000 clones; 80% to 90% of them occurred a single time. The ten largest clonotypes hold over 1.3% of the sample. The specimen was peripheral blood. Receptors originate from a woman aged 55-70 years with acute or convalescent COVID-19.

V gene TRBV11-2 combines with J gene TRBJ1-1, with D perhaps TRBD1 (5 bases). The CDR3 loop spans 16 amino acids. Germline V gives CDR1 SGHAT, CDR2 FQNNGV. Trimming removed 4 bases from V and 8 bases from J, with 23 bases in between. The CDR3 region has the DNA TGTGCCAGCAGCTCCAGGGCAAACCAGGGCCGCTGGGAAGCTTTCTTT. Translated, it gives CASSSRANQGRWEAFF.

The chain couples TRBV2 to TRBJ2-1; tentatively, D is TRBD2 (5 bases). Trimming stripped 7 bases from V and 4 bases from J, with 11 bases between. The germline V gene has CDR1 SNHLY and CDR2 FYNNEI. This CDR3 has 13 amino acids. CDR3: CASKPAEYNEQFF. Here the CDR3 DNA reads TGTGCCAGCAAACCAGCGGAATACAATGAGCAGTTCTTC.

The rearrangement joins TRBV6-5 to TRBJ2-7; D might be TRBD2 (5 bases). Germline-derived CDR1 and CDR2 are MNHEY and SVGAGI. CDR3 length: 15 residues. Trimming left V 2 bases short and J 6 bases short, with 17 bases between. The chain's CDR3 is CASSYGRADFAEQYF. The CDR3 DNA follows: TGTGCCAGCAGTTACGGTCGAGCGGATTTCGCCGAGCAGTACTTC.

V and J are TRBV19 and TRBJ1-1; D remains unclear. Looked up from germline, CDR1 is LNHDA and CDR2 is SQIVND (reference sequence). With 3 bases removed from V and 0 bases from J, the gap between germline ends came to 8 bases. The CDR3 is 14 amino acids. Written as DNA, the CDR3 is TGTGCCAGTAGTATGTCCGGTATGAACACTGAAGCTTTCTTT. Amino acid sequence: CASSMSGMNTEAFF. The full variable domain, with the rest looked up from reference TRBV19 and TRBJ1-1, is DGGITQSPKYLFRKEGQNVTLSCEQNLNHDAMYWYRQDPGQGLRLIYYSQIVNDFQKGDIAEGYSVSREKKESFPLTVTSAQKNPTAFYLCASSMSGMNTEAFFGQGTRLTVV.

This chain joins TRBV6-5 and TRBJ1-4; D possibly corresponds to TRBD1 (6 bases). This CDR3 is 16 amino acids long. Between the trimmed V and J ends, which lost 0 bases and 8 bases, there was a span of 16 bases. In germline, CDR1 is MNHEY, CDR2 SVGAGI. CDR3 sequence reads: CASSYSRAGVKEKLFF. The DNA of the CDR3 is TGTGCCAGCAGTTACTCGAGGGCAGGGGTTAAGGAAAAACTGTTTTTT.

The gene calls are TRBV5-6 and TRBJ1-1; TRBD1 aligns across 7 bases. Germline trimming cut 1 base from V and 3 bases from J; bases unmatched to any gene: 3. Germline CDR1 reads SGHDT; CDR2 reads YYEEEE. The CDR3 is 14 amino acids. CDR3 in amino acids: CASSLTGQHTEAFF. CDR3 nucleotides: TGTGCCAGCAGCTTGACGGGACAGCACACTGAAGCTTTCTTT.

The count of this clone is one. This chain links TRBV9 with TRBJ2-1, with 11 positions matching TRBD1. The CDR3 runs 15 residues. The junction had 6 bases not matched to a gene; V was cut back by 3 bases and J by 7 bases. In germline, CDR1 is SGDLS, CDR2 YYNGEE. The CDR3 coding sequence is TGTGCCAGCAGCGCCAGGACAGGGGGCACTAATGAGCAGTTCTTC. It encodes CASSARTGGTNEQFF.

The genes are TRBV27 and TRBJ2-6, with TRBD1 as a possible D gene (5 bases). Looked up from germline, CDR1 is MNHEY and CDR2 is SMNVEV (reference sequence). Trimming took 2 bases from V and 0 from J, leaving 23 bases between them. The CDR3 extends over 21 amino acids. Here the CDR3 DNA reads TGTGCCAGCAGTTTAAGGCCAGGGTTTGCTTGGGAATCCTCTGGGGCCAACGTCCTGACTTTC. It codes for CASSLRPGFAWESSGANVLTF. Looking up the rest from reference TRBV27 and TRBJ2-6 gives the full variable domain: EAQVTQNPRYLITVTGKKLTVTCSQNMNHEYMSWYRQDPGLGLRQIYYSMNVEVTDKGDVPEGYKVSRKEKRNFPLILESPSPNQTSLYFCASSLRPGFAWESSGANVLTFGAGSRLTVL.

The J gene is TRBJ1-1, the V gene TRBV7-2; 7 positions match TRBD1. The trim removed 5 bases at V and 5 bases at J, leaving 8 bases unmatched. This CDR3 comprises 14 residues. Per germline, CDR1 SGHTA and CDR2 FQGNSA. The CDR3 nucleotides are TGTGCCAGCAGCAAAAGTACAGGGGATACTGAAGCTTTCTTT. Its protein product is CASSKSTGDTEAFF.

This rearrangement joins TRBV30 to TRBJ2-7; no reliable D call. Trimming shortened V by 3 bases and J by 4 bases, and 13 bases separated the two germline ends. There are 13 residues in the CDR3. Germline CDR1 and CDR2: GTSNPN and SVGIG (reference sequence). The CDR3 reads CAWSLDMTYEQYF. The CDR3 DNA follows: TGTGCCTGGAGCCTCGACATGACGTACGAGCAGTACTTC.

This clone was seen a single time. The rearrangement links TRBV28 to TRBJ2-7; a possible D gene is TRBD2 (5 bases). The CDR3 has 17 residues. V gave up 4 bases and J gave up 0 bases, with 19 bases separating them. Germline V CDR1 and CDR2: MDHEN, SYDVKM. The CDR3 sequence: CASSSYLSAVSSYEQYF. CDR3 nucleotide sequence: TGTGCCAGCAGTTCCTACCTTAGCGCGGTAAGCTCCTACGAGCAGTACTTC.

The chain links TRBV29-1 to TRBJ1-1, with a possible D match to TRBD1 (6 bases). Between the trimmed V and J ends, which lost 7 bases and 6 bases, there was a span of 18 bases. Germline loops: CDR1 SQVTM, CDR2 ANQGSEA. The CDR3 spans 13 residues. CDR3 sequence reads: CSDTGGRGPEAFF. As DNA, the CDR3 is TGCAGCGACACTGGGGGCAGGGGCCCTGAAGCTTTCTTT.

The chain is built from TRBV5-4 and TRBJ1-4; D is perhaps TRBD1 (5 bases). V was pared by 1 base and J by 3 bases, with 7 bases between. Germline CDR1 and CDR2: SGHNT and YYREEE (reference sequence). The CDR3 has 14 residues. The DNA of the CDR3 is TGTGCCAGCAGCTTGAGGGGCGCTAATGAAAAACTGTTTTTT. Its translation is CASSLRGANEKLFF.

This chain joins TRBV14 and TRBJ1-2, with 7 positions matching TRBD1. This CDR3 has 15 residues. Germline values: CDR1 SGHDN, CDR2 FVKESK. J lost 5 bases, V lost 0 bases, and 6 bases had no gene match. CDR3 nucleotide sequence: TGTGCCAGCAGCCAAGATCAGGCGACAGGGTATGGCTACACCTTC. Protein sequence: CASSQDQATGYGYTF. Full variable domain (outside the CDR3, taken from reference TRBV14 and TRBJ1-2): EAGVTQFPSHSVIEKGQTVTLRCDPISGHDNLYWYRRVMGKEIKFLLHFVKESKQDESGMPNNRFLAERTGGTYSTLKVQPAELEDSGVYFCASSQDQATGYGYTFGSGTRLTVV.

Here the CDR3 reads CASSLGYGVESYEQYF. CDR3 nucleotides: TGTGCCAGCAGCTTGGGTTACGGAGTAGAGTCCTACGAGCAGTACTTC. J is TRBJ2-7 and V is TRBV7-2; D uncertain. V was trimmed by 3 bases and J by 1 base, leaving 16 bases between them. There are 16 residues in the CDR3. CDR1 is SGHTA and CDR2 is FQGNSA in the germline V gene.

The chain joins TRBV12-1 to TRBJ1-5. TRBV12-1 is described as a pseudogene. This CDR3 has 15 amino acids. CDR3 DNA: TGTGCCAGCAGCTTTGCGCCGGGGGTCGGTCAGCCCCAGCATTTT. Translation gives CASSFAPGVGQPQHF.

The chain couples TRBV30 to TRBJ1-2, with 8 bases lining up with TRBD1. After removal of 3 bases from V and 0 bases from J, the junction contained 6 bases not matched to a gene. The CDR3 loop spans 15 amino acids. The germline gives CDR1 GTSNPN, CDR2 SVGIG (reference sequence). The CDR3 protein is CAWSFMGQANYGYTF. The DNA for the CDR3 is TGTGCCTGGAGCTTTATGGGACAGGCTAACTATGGCTACACCTTC.

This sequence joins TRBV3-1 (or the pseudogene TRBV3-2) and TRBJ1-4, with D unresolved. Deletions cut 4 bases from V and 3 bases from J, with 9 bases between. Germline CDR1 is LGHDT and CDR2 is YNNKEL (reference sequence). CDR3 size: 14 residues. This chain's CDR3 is CASSRRMANEKLFF. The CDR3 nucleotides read TGTGCCAGCAGCCGGAGGATGGCTAATGAAAAACTGTTTTTT.

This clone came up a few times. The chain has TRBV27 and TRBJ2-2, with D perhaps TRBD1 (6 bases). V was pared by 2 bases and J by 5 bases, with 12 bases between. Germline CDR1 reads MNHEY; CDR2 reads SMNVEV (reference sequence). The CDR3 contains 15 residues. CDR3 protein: CASSLGRGKTGELFF. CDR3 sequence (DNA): TGTGCCAGCAGTTTAGGCAGGGGCAAAACCGGGGAGCTGTTTTTT.

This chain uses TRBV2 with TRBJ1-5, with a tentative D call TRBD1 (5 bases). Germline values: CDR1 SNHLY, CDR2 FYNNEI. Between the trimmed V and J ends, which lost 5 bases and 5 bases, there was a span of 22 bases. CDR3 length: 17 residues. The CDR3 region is CASSPEQGLGYDQPQHF. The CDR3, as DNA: TGTGCCAGCAGTCCCGAGCAGGGTCTCGGTTACGATCAGCCCCAGCATTTT. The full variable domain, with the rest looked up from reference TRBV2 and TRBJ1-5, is EPEVTQTPSHQVTQMGQEVILRCVPISNHLYFYWYRQILGQKVEFLVSFYNNEISEKSEIFDDQFSVERPDGSNFTLKIRSTKLEDSAMYFCASSPEQGLGYDQPQHFGDGTRLSIL.

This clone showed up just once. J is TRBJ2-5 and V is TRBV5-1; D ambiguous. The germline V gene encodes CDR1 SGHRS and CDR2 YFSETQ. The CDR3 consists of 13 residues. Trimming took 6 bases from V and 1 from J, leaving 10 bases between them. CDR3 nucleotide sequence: TGCGCCAGCACTGCAGGCAGCCAAGAGACCCAGTACTTC. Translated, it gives CASTAGSQETQYF.

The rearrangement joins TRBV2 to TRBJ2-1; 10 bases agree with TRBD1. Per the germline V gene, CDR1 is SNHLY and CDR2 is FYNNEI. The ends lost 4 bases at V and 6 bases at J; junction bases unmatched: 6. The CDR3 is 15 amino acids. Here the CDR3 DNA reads TGTGCCAGCAGTGCTGACAGGGGGCGCGGCAATGAGCAGTTCTTC. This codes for CASSADRGRGNEQFF.

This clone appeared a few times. The chain's CDR3 is CASSESGRAKNIQYF. The CDR3 DNA follows: TGCGCCAGCAGTGAGTCCGGGAGAGCCAAAAACATTCAGTACTTC. V and J are TRBV10-1 and TRBJ2-4; possible D gene TRBD2, 6 bases. Germline V gene sequence: CDR1 WNHNN, CDR2 SYGVQD (reference sequence). This CDR3 contains 15 residues. V shed 0 bases and J shed 0 bases, with 6 bases lying between them.

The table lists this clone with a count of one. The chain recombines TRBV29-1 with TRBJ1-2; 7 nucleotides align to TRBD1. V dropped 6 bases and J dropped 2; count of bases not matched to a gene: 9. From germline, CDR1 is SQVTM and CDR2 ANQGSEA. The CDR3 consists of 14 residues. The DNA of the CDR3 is TGCAGCGTGCTCGAAGGGGGCCCCAACTATGGCTACACCTTC. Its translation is CSVLEGGPNYGYTF. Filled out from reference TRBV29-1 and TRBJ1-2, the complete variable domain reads SAVISQKPSRDICQRGTSLTIQCQVDSQVTMMFWYRQQPGQSLTLIATANQGSEATYESGFVIDKFPISRPNLTFSTLTVSNMSPEDSSIYLCSVLEGGPNYGYTFGSGTRLTVV.

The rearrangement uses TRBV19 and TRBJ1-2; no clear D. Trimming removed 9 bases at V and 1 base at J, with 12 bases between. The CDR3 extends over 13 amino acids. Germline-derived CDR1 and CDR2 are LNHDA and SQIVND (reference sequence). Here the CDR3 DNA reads TGTGCCAGCAGAGGCAGCCTTAACTATGGCTACACCTTC. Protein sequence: CASRGSLNYGYTF.

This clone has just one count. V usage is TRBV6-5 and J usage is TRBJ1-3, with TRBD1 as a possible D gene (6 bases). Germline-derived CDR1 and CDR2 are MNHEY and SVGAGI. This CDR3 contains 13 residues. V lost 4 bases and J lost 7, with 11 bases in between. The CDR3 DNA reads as TGTGCCAGCAGTTTGGACAGAGGGAACACCATATATTTT. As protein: CASSLDRGNTIYF.

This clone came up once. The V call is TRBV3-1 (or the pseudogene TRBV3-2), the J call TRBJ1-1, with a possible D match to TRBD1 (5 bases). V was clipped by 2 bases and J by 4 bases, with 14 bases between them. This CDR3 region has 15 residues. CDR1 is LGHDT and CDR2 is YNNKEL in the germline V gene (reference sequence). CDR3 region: CASSQPLTRGTEAFF. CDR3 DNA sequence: TGTGCCAGCAGCCAACCACTGACAAGGGGCACTGAAGCTTTCTTT.

The chain's CDR3 is CASSYSRGPPTYEQYF. In DNA form, the CDR3 reads TGTGCCAGCAGTTACTCGAGGGGGCCCCCCACCTACGAGCAGTACTTC. This chain uses TRBV6-6 with TRBJ2-7, with 7 bases identical to TRBD1. The CDR3 length is 16 residues. Germline lookup yields CDR1 MNHNY and CDR2 SVGAGI (reference sequence). With V trimmed by 0 bases and J by 2 bases, 7 bases remained unmatched.

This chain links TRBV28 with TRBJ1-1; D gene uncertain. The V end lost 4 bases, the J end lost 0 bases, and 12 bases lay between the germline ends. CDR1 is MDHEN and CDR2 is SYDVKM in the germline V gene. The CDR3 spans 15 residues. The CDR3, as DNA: TGTGCCAGCAGTTCCCCCCCGGTTCTGAACACTGAAGCTTTCTTT. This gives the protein CASSSPPVLNTEAFF.

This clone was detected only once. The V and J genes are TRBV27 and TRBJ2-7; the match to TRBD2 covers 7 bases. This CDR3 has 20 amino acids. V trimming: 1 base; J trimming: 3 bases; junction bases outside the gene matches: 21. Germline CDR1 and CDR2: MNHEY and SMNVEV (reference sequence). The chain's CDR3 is CASSLFFYWEGRVQVYEQYF. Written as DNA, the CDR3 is TGTGCCAGCAGTTTATTTTTTTACTGGGAGGGCAGGGTCCAGGTCTACGAGCAGTACTTC.